This is a list of T cell receptor beta chains from one sample in a study of shared clonotypes between healthy human individuals. This table comes from immunoSEQ multiplex PCR, and its TCRdb copy is limited to in-frame clones, with some not included. The sample yields about 2 million clones, about 95% seen once. Sequencing was done on a sample of naive CD8+ T cells sorted from blood. All receptors come from a man in his late teens or twenties in good health. CDR3s include the opening cysteine and the closing phenylalanine or tryptophan. The D gene is left open where the match is weak. Rows give clone size only sometimes, using once, few, many, or a class for an expanded clone.

cdr3_nt cdr3_aa j_call clone_size v_call d_call
TGCGCCAGCAGCCTCGACAGAAGCTCCTACGAGCAGTACTTC CASSLDRSSYEQYF TRBJ2-7 - TRBV5-1 -
TGTGCCAGCAGCCCTCAGGGCAATCAGCCCCAGCATTTT CASSPQGNQPQHF TRBJ1-5 - TRBV11-2 -
TGTGCCAGCAGGGATGACAGCTCAACTAATGAAAAACTGTTTTTT CASRDDSSTNEKLFF TRBJ1-4 - TRBV2 -
TGTGCCAGCAGTTTATACGTGAACACTGAAGCTTTCTTT CASSLYVNTEAFF TRBJ1-1 - TRBV28 -
TGTGCCAGTAGTCAAACTAGCGGGGGCTTCCAAGAGACCCAGTACTTC CASSQTSGGFQETQYF TRBJ2-5 - TRBV19 TRBD2
TGTGCCAGCAGTCGGACTAGCGGGGCCCAAGATACGCAGTATTTT CASSRTSGAQDTQYF TRBJ2-3 - TRBV28 TRBD2
TGCGCCAGCAGCCAGGCGACAGGGTTAAACACCGGGGAGCTGTTTTTT CASSQATGLNTGELFF TRBJ2-2 - TRBV4-1 TRBD1
TGTGCCACCAGCAGAGAACGGACAGGGGGAGGATATGGCTACACCTTC CATSRERTGGGYGYTF TRBJ1-2 - TRBV15 TRBD1
TGTGCCACCAGCAGAGTGCAGGGAGCGTGGACCGGGGAGCTGTTTTTT CATSRVQGAWTGELFF TRBJ2-2 - TRBV15 -
TGCGCCAGCAGCCAAGGGGGGGGACTCAGCTACGAGCAGTACTTC CASSQGGGLSYEQYF TRBJ2-7 - TRBV4-3 TRBD2
TGTGCCAGCAGCTCTGGGGGGAACCCCTACAATGAGCAGTTCTTC CASSSGGNPYNEQFF TRBJ2-1 - TRBV7-3 -
TGTGCCAGCAGCACCACAGGGGTTTCTGAAAAACTGTTTTTT CASSTTGVSEKLFF TRBJ1-4 - TRBV7-9 TRBD1
TGTGCCAGCAGCTTAGCTGGGGGCCTAGAGCAGTACTTC CASSLAGGLEQYF TRBJ2-7 once TRBV7-6 -
TGTGCCAGCAGTCCCCAAGAGGAGACTAACTATGGCTACACCTTC CASSPQEETNYGYTF TRBJ1-2 - TRBV27 -
TGTGCCAGCAGCTCGCTGGTAGGGGTTGACGAGCAGTACTTC CASSSLVGVDEQYF TRBJ2-7 once TRBV7-9 -
TGTGCCAGCAGCTCTAGCTCCGAGCAGTACTTC CASSSSSEQYF TRBJ2-7 - TRBV5-6 -
TGTGCCAGCAGTTTATGGGTTTCGGGACTTAGCTACGAGCAGTACTTC CASSLWVSGLSYEQYF TRBJ2-7 - TRBV28 -
TGCGCCAGCAGCGACTTCGCGGGCTACGAGCAGTACTTC CASSDFAGYEQYF TRBJ2-7 - TRBV4-3 -
TGTGCCACCAGCAGGGACAGGGGGACGAACACTGAAGCTTTCTTT CATSRDRGTNTEAFF TRBJ1-1 once TRBV15 TRBD1
TGTGCCAGCAGCCCGCACTCGGTCAGGGTCGCCTACGAGCAGTACTTC CASSPHSVRVAYEQYF TRBJ2-7 - TRBV9 -
TGTGCCAGTAGTATAGACCTTCTGTACGAGCAGTACTTC CASSIDLLYEQYF TRBJ2-7 - TRBV19 -
TGCAGTGCTAGCCCGTCAGGGGAAGCTTTCTTT CSASPSGEAFF TRBJ1-1 - TRBV20-1 -
TGTGCCAGCAGCCAAGTTCACAAGGCCGGGGAGCTGTTTTTT CASSQVHKAGELFF TRBJ2-2 - TRBV14 -
TGTGCCAGCAGCCCCACCGTCTACGAGCAGTACTTC CASSPTVYEQYF TRBJ2-7 once TRBV5-8 -
TGCGCCAGCAGCTTGGGCGGATATGGTTACGAGCAGTACTTC CASSLGGYGYEQYF TRBJ2-7 - TRBV5-1 -
TGTGCCAGCCGGACGGGGACAGGGCCCTACGAGCAGTACTTC CASRTGTGPYEQYF TRBJ2-7 - TRBV6-1 TRBD1
TGTGCCAGCAGCCCCCGCGGGGCGGCCTACGAGCAGTACTTC CASSPRGAAYEQYF TRBJ2-7 - TRBV7-9 -
TGTGCTAGTGGTTTGGCTAGCGGGGGAAGGACAGATACGCAGTATTTT CASGLASGGRTDTQYF TRBJ2-3 once TRBV12-5 TRBD2
TGTGCCAGCAGTGACGACCCGCGGGACAACTCCTACGAGCAGTACTTC CASSDDPRDNSYEQYF TRBJ2-7 - TRBV2 -
TGTGCCAGCAGCTTAGGGGCGGATGAGCAGTTCTTC CASSLGADEQFF TRBJ2-1 - TRBV7-9 -
TGTGCCACCAGCACCGGGACTAGCGGGAGTGAGCAGTACTTC CATSTGTSGSEQYF TRBJ2-7 - TRBV15 TRBD2
TGTGCCAGCAGCATGGGACAGGGGCCCTACACCATATATTTT CASSMGQGPYTIYF TRBJ1-3 - TRBV28 TRBD1
TGTGCCAGCAGCTTGGACGCCGGCTCGAATTCACCCCTCCACTTT CASSLDAGSNSPLHF TRBJ1-6 - TRBV5-4 -
TGTGCCAGCTCACCATCGACTAGCGGGAGGGGCAATGAGCAGTTCTTC CASSPSTSGRGNEQFF TRBJ2-1 - TRBV18 TRBD2
TGTGCCAGCAGCTTAGAGGGTTGGACTGAAGCTTTCTTT CASSLEGWTEAFF TRBJ1-1 - TRBV11-2 -
TGCGCCAGCAGTGGAATAGCGGGATACTCCTACAATGAGCAGTTCTTC CASSGIAGYSYNEQFF TRBJ2-1 - TRBV5-1 TRBD2
TGTGCCAGTAGTACTCGGGACAGGGGCAACTATGGCTACACCTTC CASSTRDRGNYGYTF TRBJ1-2 once TRBV19 TRBD1
TGTGCCAGCAGTACGGACAGGGGGAGGGATGAAGCTTTCTTT CASSTDRGRDEAFF TRBJ1-1 - TRBV6-1 TRBD1
TGTGCCACCAACTCGATATACTGGGACAGCGCTAACTATGGCTACACCTTC CATNSIYWDSANYGYTF TRBJ1-2 - TRBV10-3 TRBD1
TGCGCCAGCAGCCAAGGGACTAGCGGGAGGGTTACAGATACGCAGTATTTT CASSQGTSGRVTDTQYF TRBJ2-3 - TRBV4-1 TRBD2
TGTGCCAGCAGCGCTGATACTAGCGGGAGTTCCAATGAGCAGTTCTTC CASSADTSGSSNEQFF TRBJ2-1 - TRBV9 TRBD2
TGTGCCACCCCGAGTAGCAATCAGCCCCAGCATTTT CATPSSNQPQHF TRBJ1-5 - TRBV21-1 -
TGTGCCAGCAGCGTAGATCTAGCGGGGGGGACAGATACGCAGTATTTT CASSVDLAGGTDTQYF TRBJ2-3 - TRBV9 TRBD2
TGTGCCAGCAGTAGAGGGACCCCTGAAGCTTTCTTT CASSRGTPEAFF TRBJ1-1 - TRBV7-9 -
TGCGCCAGCAGCCCAGAGACTAGCGGGAGCCCGAAGACCCAGTACTTC CASSPETSGSPKTQYF TRBJ2-5 - TRBV4-3 TRBD2
TGTGCCAGCAGCTTCTATAGTAGGAATGAGCAGTTCTTC CASSFYSRNEQFF TRBJ2-1 once TRBV7-2 -
TGTGCCATCAGTGAATTGGGCAATCAGCCCCAGCATTTT CAISELGNQPQHF TRBJ1-5 once TRBV10-3 -
TGTGCCAGCAGCTTAGAACTAGCGGGCGTACAAGAGACCCAGTACTTC CASSLELAGVQETQYF TRBJ2-5 - TRBV7-8 TRBD2
TGTGCCAGCAGCGCCGCCGCGGGTGGCCTTAATTCACCCCTCCACTTT CASSAAAGGLNSPLHF TRBJ1-6 - TRBV9 -
TGTGCCTGTACTACAGGGAGGGAAGGAGTACCCGGGGAGCTGTTTTTT CACTTGREGVPGELFF TRBJ2-2 - TRBV30 -
TGTGCCAGCAGATCCCAAAGAGTAGCGGTGGGCACCGGGGAGCTGTTTTTT CASRSQRVAVGTGELFF TRBJ2-2 - TRBV5-6 -
TGTGCCAGCAGTTACCCCTCGAACAGGGTGAACTATGGCTACACCTTC CASSYPSNRVNYGYTF TRBJ1-2 - TRBV6-6 -
TGTGCCAGCTACTCGGGACAGGTCAATCAGCCCCAGCATTTT CASYSGQVNQPQHF TRBJ1-5 - TRBV19 TRBD1
TGTGCCAGCAGCCAAGTTGACTTTTCAGACCTTCCTGGTTCACCCCTCCACTTT CASSQVDFSDLPGSPLHF TRBJ1-6 - TRBV4-2 -
TGTGCCAGCAGTTCTGGACAGAACACTGAAGCTTTCTTT CASSSGQNTEAFF TRBJ1-1 - TRBV27 -
TGTGCCAGCAGCGTAGCCTGGGACACTGACTATGGCTACACCTTC CASSVAWDTDYGYTF TRBJ1-2 - TRBV9 -
TGTGCCAGCAGCTACCTAGCGGGAGCTCGAATCGACGAGCAGTACTTC CASSYLAGARIDEQYF TRBJ2-7 - TRBV7-6 TRBD2